Reported below is one T cell receptor (beta chain). No antigen is known for it. The source of the sample is a study of Ad26.COV2.S vaccination and SARS-CoV-2 variants. General study points: Total T cell responses were possibly underestimated by TCR breadth and depth analyses. Whether participants received vaccine or placebo, their non-spike TCR breadth was similar.

The CDR3 has 15 residues. V was trimmed by 8 bases and J by 2 bases, leaving 19 bases between them. Per the germline V gene, CDR1 is MNHEY and CDR2 is SMNVEV (reference sequence). Sequencing was performed with immunoSEQ multiplex PCR; in TCRdb, only in-frame clones are kept and a portion is missing. This sample carries about 330,000 clones, 90% of them seen once, and the ten largest clones take about 5%. As for treatment: 15 to 20 received Ad26.COV2.S at low or high dose, single or two shots; 5 received placebo; per-sample allocation not given. The samples were gathered on day 63 after the first injection of vaccine or placebo.

The chain recombines TRBV27 with TRBJ2-7; no firm D call. Material: peripheral blood, obtained in a trial of Ad26.COV2.S vaccine versus placebo. The receptor comes from a person between 18 and 65 years old who received the Ad26.COV2.S COVID-19 vaccine or a placebo. The CDR3: CASYASGPQPYEQYF. CDR3 in DNA: TGTGCCAGCTATGCGTCTGGACCGCAACCCTACGAGCAGTACTTC.